Each of the 5 T cell receptor beta chains below was sequenced from the same sample in a study of blood T cells in healthy people across ages. It was with a sample-barcoded 5' primer and a J-beta primer mix that a second PCR of roughly 7 to 12 cycles was run. MiXCR, applied by TCRdb to the 5' RACE reads, yields one record per CDR3 protein. Of just over 800,000 distinct CDR3 sequences listed, about 59% were seen once; the top ten hold about 27%. The specimen was blood. The receptors shown here come from a man under 40 in good health.

The chain links TRBV7-9 to TRBJ2-3; D uncertain. CDR3 size: 14 residues. Trimming stripped 5 bases from V and 9 bases from J, with 18 bases between. Germline loops: CDR1 SEHNR, CDR2 FQNEAQ (reference sequence). The CDR3 spells CASSPLDDPRTQYF. DNA for the CDR3: TGTGCCAGCAGCCCACTGGACGACCCGAGGACGCAGTATTTT. Drawing the rest from reference TRBV7-9 and TRBJ2-3, the complete variable domain is DTGVSQNPRHKITKRGQNVTFRCDPISEHNRLYWYRQTLGQGPEFLTYFQNEAQLEKSRLLSDRFSAERPKGSFSTLEIQRTEQGDSAMYLCASSPLDDPRTQYFGPGTRLTVL.

The chain combines TRBV29-1 with TRBJ1-1; D is possibly TRBD1 (5 bases). This CDR3 comprises 15 residues. CDR1 and CDR2 from the germline V gene are SQVTM and ANQGSEA. V shed 1 base and J shed 4 bases, with 16 bases lying between them. DNA for the CDR3: TGCAGCGTTGAAGTAGGTAAGGGGATCGGCACTGAAGCTTTCTTT. Translation: CSVEVGKGIGTEAFF.

J is TRBJ2-7 and V is TRBV7-2; 11 nucleotides line up with TRBD2. This CDR3 spans 15 amino acids. V shed 5 bases, J shed 1 base, and the junction held 4 bases outside the gene matches. The V gene's germline CDR1 is SGHTA and CDR2 FQGNSA. The CDR3 bases are TGTGCCAGCAGCCATAGCGGGGGGGGATCCTACGAGCAGTACTTC. Translation: CASSHSGGGSYEQYF.

CDR3 nucleotide sequence: TGTGCCAGCAGCCAAGAAATTGCCCAAGAGACCCAGTACTTC. Protein sequence: CASSQEIAQETQYF. The rearrangement joins TRBV4-2 to TRBJ2-5; D uncertain. The V gene lost 0 bases and the J gene lost 1 base, with 6 bases spanning the gap. The germline CDR1 and CDR2 sequences are LGHNA and YNFKEQ. The length of the CDR3 is 14 residues.

This chain joins TRBV10-2 and TRBJ2-3, with 9 bases aligning to TRBD1. The CDR3 is 14 residues long. Trimming at V came to 6 bases and at J to 4 bases, leaving 5 bases not matched to a gene. The V gene's germline CDR1 is WSHSY and CDR2 SAAADI. The CDR3 nucleotides read TGCGCCAGCAGCGGGACAGGGAGAGCAGATACGCAGTATTTT. Protein sequence: CASSGTGRADTQYF.